This T cell receptor beta chain was captured in a study of monozygotic twins with inflammatory bowel disease. Study-level findings and limits: In patient repertoires, differing immunosuppressive treatments may have added some variability.

Template switching introduced UMIs that contain a 6-nucleotide sample barcode. Both the TCRalpha cDNA and the TCRbeta cDNA were taken through two nested PCRs, lasting approximately 16 and 10 cycles. TCRdb reanalyzed the 5' RACE reads, giving one entry per CDR3 protein sequence and no DNA. This listing includes over 100,000 distinct CDR3 sequences. A remark on this clonotype: Antigen unknown.

The CDR3 consists of 15 residues. CDR1 is SGHRS and CDR2 is YFSETQ in the germline V gene. The chain combines TRBV5-1 with TRBJ2-3. Material: blood. This sequence was found in a human donor with ulcerative colitis or Crohn's disease, or a healthy co-twin of an affected twin (not recorded which). CDR3 sequence: CASSLERSSTDTQYF.